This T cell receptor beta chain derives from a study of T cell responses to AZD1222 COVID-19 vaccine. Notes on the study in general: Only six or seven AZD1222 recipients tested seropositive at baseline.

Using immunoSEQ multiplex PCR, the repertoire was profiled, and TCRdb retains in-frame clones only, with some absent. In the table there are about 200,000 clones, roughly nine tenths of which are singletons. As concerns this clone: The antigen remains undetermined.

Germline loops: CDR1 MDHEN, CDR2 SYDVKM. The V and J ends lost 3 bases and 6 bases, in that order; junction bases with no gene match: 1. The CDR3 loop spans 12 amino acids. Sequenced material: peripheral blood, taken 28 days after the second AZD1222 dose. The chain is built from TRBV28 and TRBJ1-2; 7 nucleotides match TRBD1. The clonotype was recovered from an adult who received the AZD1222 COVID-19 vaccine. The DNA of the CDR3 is TGTGCCAGCAGTTTCGACAGGGATGGCTACACCTTC. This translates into CASSFDRDGYTF.